A selection of T cell receptor beta chains follows, all from one sample in a study of blood T cell repertoires in COVID-19. This table comes from immunoSEQ multiplex PCR, and its TCRdb copy is limited to in-frame clones, with some not included. Here the sample spans about 79,000 clones, more than 85% being singletons. Sequenced material: peripheral blood. Every receptor here comes from a man aged 65-85 years with active or convalescent COVID-19. Each CDR3 is given with its conserved first and last residue. The D gene is left open where the match is weak. Only some rows state a clone size, as once, few, many or a class for expanded clones.

DNA	CDR3	V	J	D	size
TGCGCCAGCAGCTTGGCGGTTTGGGCCGGCGAAGAGACCCAGTACTTC	CASSLAVWAGEETQYF	TRBV5-1	TRBJ2-5	.	.
TGTGCCAGCAGTAGCGGGAGGCGGAATGAGCAGTTCTTC	CASSSGRRNEQFF	TRBV12-3/TRBV12-4	TRBJ2-1	TRBD2	.
TGTGCCAGTAGTGTCCAGGGGACAGGAAATGAAAAACTGTTTTTT	CASSVQGTGNEKLFF	TRBV19	TRBJ1-4	TRBD1	.
TGTGCCAGCAGTGTTACAGGCTCTTCTGAAGCTTTCTTT	CASSVTGSSEAFF	TRBV2	TRBJ1-1	.	.
TGTGCCAGCTCACCACCTGGGGTGAGCGGGAGAAGGTTGAATGAGCAGTTCTTC	CASSPPGVSGRRLNEQFF	TRBV18	TRBJ2-1	TRBD2	.
TGTGCCAGCAGTGTCCGCTCCGGGGACAACTCCTACGAGCAGTACTTC	CASSVRSGDNSYEQYF	TRBV7-3	TRBJ2-7	.	.
TGTGCCAGCAGCCCTCAGGGTGGCTACGAGCAGTACTTC	CASSPQGGYEQYF	TRBV7-9	TRBJ2-7	.	.
TGTGCCAGCAGCTTAGTGCTGACTATGAACACTGAAGCTTTCTTT	CASSLVLTMNTEAFF	TRBV7-2	TRBJ1-1	.	.
TGCGCCAGCAGCCAACAGGAGCGGACTACAACTAATGAAAAACTGTTTTTT	CASSQQERTTTNEKLFF	TRBV4-1	TRBJ1-4	.	.
TGTGCCAGCAGCTTACGTTACCTTGGGCAGGCCCCCTACGAGCAGTACTTC	CASSLRYLGQAPYEQYF	TRBV13	TRBJ2-7	.	few
TGTGCCAGCAGCCCCGGAGGGCTCTATAATGAAAAACTGTTTTTT	CASSPGGLYNEKLFF	TRBV5-5	TRBJ1-4	.	.
TGTGCCAGCAGCCTTGATAGCGGGAGCGCAGATACGCAGTATTTT	CASSLDSGSADTQYF	TRBV9	TRBJ2-3	TRBD2	.
TGCGCCAGCAGCTCCCTGTCGGGGGACAGTGAAGCTTTCTTT	CASSSLSGDSEAFF	TRBV5-1	TRBJ1-1	TRBD1	few
TGTGCCAGCTCAAAGGACAGGGGGCAAACCGGGGAGCTGTTTTTT	CASSKDRGQTGELFF	TRBV18	TRBJ2-2	TRBD1	.
TGTGCCAGCAGGGACAGTTCAAAAGGGAACACTGAAGCTTTCTTT	CASRDSSKGNTEAFF	TRBV7-2	TRBJ1-1	.	.
TGCGCCAGCAGCCCCCGGACAGGGAGGGACACTGAAGCTTTCTTT	CASSPRTGRDTEAFF	TRBV5-1	TRBJ1-1	TRBD1	.
TGTGCCAGCAGCCGGACAGGGAGGGAGCCCCAGCATTTT	CASSRTGREPQHF	TRBV6-5	TRBJ1-5	TRBD1	.
TGTGCCAGCAGCCTGGGACAGGGTTTGACTGAAGCTTTCTTT	CASSLGQGLTEAFF	TRBV28	TRBJ1-1	TRBD1	.
TGTGCCTGGAGTGGCGGGGGGCTGGACACCGGGGAGCTGTTTTTT	CAWSGGGLDTGELFF	TRBV30	TRBJ2-2	TRBD2	.
TGTGCCTGGATCGGTGATAGCACTGAAGCTTTCTTT	CAWIGDSTEAFF	TRBV30	TRBJ1-1	.	.
TGTGCTAGTGGTTTGTACGGGCTAGCGGGAGACGCAGATACGCAGTATTTT	CASGLYGLAGDADTQYF	TRBV12-5	TRBJ2-3	TRBD2	.
TGCGCCAGCAGCCTGGGACTAGCGGGTGGCTCCTACAATGAGCAGTTCTTC	CASSLGLAGGSYNEQFF	TRBV5-1	TRBJ2-1	TRBD2	.
TGCGCCAGCAGCCCGGGTTCGGGGATGCATGGCTACACCTTC	CASSPGSGMHGYTF	TRBV5-1	TRBJ1-2	.	.
TGTGCCAGCAGTGAATTCAGTCTTGGCACAGATACGCAGTATTTT	CASSEFSLGTDTQYF	TRBV6-1	TRBJ2-3	.	.
TGTGCCAGCAGCACGGCTGGACAGCCAAACACCGGGGAGCTGTTTTTT	CASSTAGQPNTGELFF	TRBV21-1	TRBJ2-2	.	.
TGCGCCAGGCACAGGGTTGGGGAACCCCCTAACGCGCATGGCTACACCTTC	CARHRVGEPPNAHGYTF	TRBV10-1	TRBJ1-2	.	.
TGTGCCAGCAGCCCGAGGCTTCCTCAGGGAAACACCATATATTTT	CASSPRLPQGNTIYF	TRBV5-5	TRBJ1-3	.	.
TGTGCCAGCAGCTCGGCCGCACACAGCCTTTACGCTGAAGCTTTCTTT	CASSSAAHSLYAEAFF	TRBV5-5	TRBJ1-1	.	.
TGTGCCAGCAGTTACCGACCCGGACTCAGACAGGGGGGCAATCAGCCCCAGCATTTT	CASSYRPGLRQGGNQPQHF	TRBV6-2/TRBV6-3	TRBJ1-5	TRBD1	few
TGCAGCGTTACGGACACCTCTAACTATGGCTACACCTTC	CSVTDTSNYGYTF	TRBV29-1	TRBJ1-2	.	once
TGTGCTAGCAGCTTGGGGGGACAGGGGAAGGAGACCCAGTACTTC	CASSLGGQGKETQYF	TRBV7-7	TRBJ2-5	TRBD1	.
TGCGCCAGCAGCCAATGGACAGGGAGGACCGGGGAGCTGTTTTTT	CASSQWTGRTGELFF	TRBV4-1	TRBJ2-2	TRBD1	.
TGTGCCAGCAGCTCCGGGGGAGTCGGTCTGCAGTTCTTC	CASSSGGVGLQFF	TRBV6-5	TRBJ2-1	.	.
TGTGCCACCAGCATAGGGACTACGTTATCGCAGTTCTTC	CATSIGTTLSQFF	TRBV15	TRBJ2-1	TRBD2	.
TGTGCCAGCAGCCAACGAAAGGGGGGCTACACCTTC	CASSQRKGGYTF	TRBV3-1/TRBV3-2	TRBJ1-2	.	.
TGTGCCACCAGCAGCCAACGCCAGACTTACAGCACAGATACGCAGTATTTT	CATSSQRQTYSTDTQYF	TRBV15	TRBJ2-3	.	few
TGTGCCATCAGGGCAGATTTAGCCACAGATACGCAGTATTTT	CAIRADLATDTQYF	TRBV10-3	TRBJ2-3	.	.
TGTGCCAGCAGCCCGGGGGGACAGGGGCTGACGTCCTACGAGCAGTACTTC	CASSPGGQGLTSYEQYF	TRBV5-4	TRBJ2-7	TRBD1	.
TGCAGCGTTGAAGTCGGGGGGAATAGCAATCAGCCCCAGCATTTT	CSVEVGGNSNQPQHF	TRBV29-1	TRBJ1-5	.	.
TGTGCCAGCAGCTCCAAGAACATTGACAGGGGGTTT	CASSSKNIDRGF	TRBV12-3/TRBV12-4	TRBJ1-3	TRBD1	.
TGCGCCAGCCAGACCAACCTAGCGGGAAGGTACAATGAGCAGTTCTTC	CASQTNLAGRYNEQFF	TRBV4-1	TRBJ2-1	TRBD2	.
TGTGCCAGCAGCCCCGGACTAGATACGCAGTATTTT	CASSPGLDTQYF	TRBV5-6	TRBJ2-3	.	.
TGTGCCAGCAGCCCTACACTAGCGGGACCGGGGGAGCAGTACTTC	CASSPTLAGPGEQYF	TRBV7-2	TRBJ2-7	TRBD2	few
TGTGCCAGTACCAATTACAATGAGCAGTTCTTC	CASTNYNEQFF	TRBV19	TRBJ2-1	.	.
TGTGCCAGCAGTACAGTGTTGAACACTGAAGCTTTCTTT	CASSTVLNTEAFF	TRBV6-5	TRBJ1-1	.	.
TGTGCCAGCAGTGTATTGGGCAGAAACTATGGCTACACCTTC	CASSVLGRNYGYTF	TRBV2	TRBJ1-2	.	.
TGCGCCAGCAGCTTACAAACAGTCACCGGGGAGCTGTTTTTT	CASSLQTVTGELFF	TRBV5-1	TRBJ2-2	.	.
TGCGCCAGCAGCCTCCTTGGGACAGGGGGGTACAATGAGCAGTTCTTC	CASSLLGTGGYNEQFF	TRBV5-1	TRBJ2-1	TRBD1	.
TGTGCCAGCAGCCTACAGGGGGCCCCAGTTAATTCACCCCTCCACTTT	CASSLQGAPVNSPLHF	TRBV6-6	TRBJ1-6	TRBD1	.
TGTGCCAGCAGTAGCGGAGTCCAAGAGACCCAGTACTTC	CASSSGVQETQYF	TRBV2	TRBJ2-5	.	.
TGTGCCAGCAGAAACAGGGGGCTTCACTACGAGCAGTACTTC	CASRNRGLHYEQYF	TRBV6-5	TRBJ2-7	TRBD1	.
TGTGCCAGCAGCTTGCATTCGGACTATGGCTACACCTTC	CASSLHSDYGYTF	TRBV7-9	TRBJ1-2	.	.
TGTGCCAGCAGTTTAAACCCTAGCGATCTGTACAATGAGCAGTTCTTC	CASSLNPSDLYNEQFF	TRBV28	TRBJ2-1	.	.
TGTGCCACCAGCCCCAAGACTAGCGGGAGTGGCGCAGATACGCAGTATTTT	CATSPKTSGSGADTQYF	TRBV15	TRBJ2-3	TRBD2	.
TGTGCCAGTAGCATCATTAGTCAGCCCCAGCATTTT	CASSIISQPQHF	TRBV19	TRBJ1-5	.	.
TGCGCCAGCAGCTCGACTAGCGGGATCTCCGGTAGCGAGCAGTACTTC	CASSSTSGISGSEQYF	TRBV5-1	TRBJ2-7	TRBD2	.
TGTGCCAGCAGCACTTGGACAGGGGAACCACATGCTCAGGACGAGCAGTACTTC	CASSTWTGEPHAQDEQYF	TRBV28	TRBJ2-7	TRBD1	.
TGTGCCAGCAGCTCGGGACAGGGTATCCCCTACGAGCAGTACTTC	CASSSGQGIPYEQYF	TRBV11-2	TRBJ2-7	TRBD1	.
TGTGCCAGCAGCAGGACTAGCGGGGCAGGGAACAATGAGCAGTTCTTC	CASSRTSGAGNNEQFF	TRBV7-2	TRBJ2-1	TRBD2	.
TGTGCCAGCAGCCTTAGTAGTGGGGGCCCACAAGAGACCCAGTACTTC	CASSLSSGGPQETQYF	TRBV7-8	TRBJ2-5	.	.